This TCR beta chain was identified in a study of blood T cell repertoires in COVID-19. Across the study: Some COVID-19 samples were acute and others convalescent; all came from the United States, Italy and Spain. In each case, the material was cDNA or gDNA derived from T cells, B-cell-depleted T cells, or PBMCs.

Per the authors' pipeline: It was from reference gene primer amplification that nucleated cell counts were estimated. The data were produced by immunoSEQ multiplex PCR, yet TCRdb's version contains in-frame clones alone and is incomplete. From that table come the V and J calls and clone size; the DNA was used to work out D and trimming. The sample holds tens of thousands of clones, 86% seen once. This CDR3 has 11 amino acids. Germline values: CDR1 MNHEY, CDR2 SVGAGI. With 9 bases removed from V and 4 bases from J, the gap between germline ends came to 9 bases. V gene TRBV6-5 combines with J gene TRBJ1-2; D is undetermined. The sequence came from a man at least 80 years old with active COVID-19. The sequenced sample consisted of peripheral blood. Here the CDR3 reads CASNSGYGYTF. Here the CDR3 DNA reads TGTGCCAGTAACAGTGGCTATGGCTACACCTTC.